The 2 T cell receptor beta chains below were found in one sample sequenced in a study of CD8 T cells in Susac syndrome. A quantity of roughly 0.5 to 1 ug RNA underwent reverse transcription using random hexamers. TCRdb itself ran the immunoSEQ multiplex PCR reads through MiXCR, one entry per CDR3 protein. The sample consists of about 210,000 distinct CDR3 sequences, 95% of them appearing once. Sequenced: CD4+ T cells from PBMCs. All receptors come from a human donor with multiple sclerosis.

The rearrangement joins TRBV9 to TRBJ2-3, with 10 bases lining up with TRBD2. The V gene end was trimmed by 4 bases and the J gene end by 2 bases; junction bases not matched to a gene: 4. Germline V CDR1 and CDR2: SGDLS, YYNGEE. The CDR3 is 15 residues long. Written as DNA, the CDR3 is TGTGCCAGCAGCAAACTAGCGGGGAACACAGATACGCAGTATTTT. This encodes CASSKLAGNTDTQYF.

The chain has TRBV30 and TRBJ1-1; D ambiguous. CDR3 size: 13 residues. V gave up 4 bases and J gave up 0 bases, with 9 bases separating them. Germline CDR1 is GTSNPN and CDR2 is SVGIG (reference sequence). CDR3 sequence reads: CAWKRNMNTEAFF. DNA of the CDR3: TGTGCCTGGAAACGGAACATGAACACTGAAGCTTTCTTT.